This TCR beta chain is drawn from a study of cytomegalovirus exposure and HLA in healthy donors. The wider study: One earlier analysis, a look at 180 million or so T cells, found about 110 million unique TCR beta sequences.

Regarding this clone: Its antigen is still unknown.

Regarding the study as a whole: Later analysis indicated greater clonal expansion among HLA-associated TCR beta chains than among equally common other chains.

Trimming took off 1 base at V and 2 bases at J, with 11 bases between the two ends. This CDR3 contains 15 residues. CDR1 and CDR2 from the germline V gene are SGHAT and FQDESV (reference sequence). The PCR made use of 60 Vbeta and 13 Jbeta primers. Libraries were prepared by immunoSEQ multiplex PCR; TCRdb keeps only in-frame clonotypes and omits some of them. The sample totals about 190,000 clones. The source material was PBMCs. The chain has TRBV11-1 and TRBJ1-1; D gene unclear. The sequence derives from a man aged 25-40 years in good health and CMV-seronegative. The CDR3 sequence: CASSLELAGNTEAFF. The DNA of the CDR3 is TGTGCCAGCAGCTTAGAACTGGCGGGAAACACTGAAGCTTTCTTT.